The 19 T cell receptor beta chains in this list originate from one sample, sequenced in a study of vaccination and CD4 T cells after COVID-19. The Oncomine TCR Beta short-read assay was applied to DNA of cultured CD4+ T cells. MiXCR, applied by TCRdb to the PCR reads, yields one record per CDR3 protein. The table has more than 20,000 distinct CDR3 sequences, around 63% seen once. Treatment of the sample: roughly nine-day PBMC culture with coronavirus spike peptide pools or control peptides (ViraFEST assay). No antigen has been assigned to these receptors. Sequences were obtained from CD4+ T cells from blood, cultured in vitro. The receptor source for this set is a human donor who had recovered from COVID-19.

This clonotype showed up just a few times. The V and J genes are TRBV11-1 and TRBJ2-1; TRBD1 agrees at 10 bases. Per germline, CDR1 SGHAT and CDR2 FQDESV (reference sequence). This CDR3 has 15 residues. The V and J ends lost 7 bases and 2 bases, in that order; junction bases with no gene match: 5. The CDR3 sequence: CASIPGQGTYNEQFF. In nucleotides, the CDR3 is TGTGCCAGCATTCCGGGACAGGGGACCTACAATGAGCAGTTCTTC.

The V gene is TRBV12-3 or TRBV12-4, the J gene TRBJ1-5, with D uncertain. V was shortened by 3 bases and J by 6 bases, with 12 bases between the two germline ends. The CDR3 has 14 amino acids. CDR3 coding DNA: TGTGCCAGCAGTTTCTCTCAGGCGAGTCAGCCCCAGCATTTT. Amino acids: CASSFSQASQPQHF.

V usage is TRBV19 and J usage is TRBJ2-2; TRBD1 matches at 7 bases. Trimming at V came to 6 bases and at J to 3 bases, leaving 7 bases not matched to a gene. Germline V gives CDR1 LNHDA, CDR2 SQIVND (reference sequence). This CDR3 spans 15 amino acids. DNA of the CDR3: TGTGCCAGTAGGACGACAGGGTATCACACCGGGGAGCTGTTTTTT. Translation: CASRTTGYHTGELFF.

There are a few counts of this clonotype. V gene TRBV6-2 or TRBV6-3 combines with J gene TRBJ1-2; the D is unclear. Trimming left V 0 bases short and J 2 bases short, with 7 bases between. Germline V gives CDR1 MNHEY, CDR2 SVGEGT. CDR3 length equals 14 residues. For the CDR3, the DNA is TGTGCCAGCAGTTACTCTAGGAGAAACTATGGCTACACCTTC. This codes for CASSYSRRNYGYTF.

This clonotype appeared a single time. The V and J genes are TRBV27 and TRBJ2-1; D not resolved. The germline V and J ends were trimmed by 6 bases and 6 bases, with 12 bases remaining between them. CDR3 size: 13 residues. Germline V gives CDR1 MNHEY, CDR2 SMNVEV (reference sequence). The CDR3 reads CASSFGFSNEQFF. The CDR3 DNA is TGTGCCAGCAGCTTTGGGTTTTCCAATGAGCAGTTCTTC.

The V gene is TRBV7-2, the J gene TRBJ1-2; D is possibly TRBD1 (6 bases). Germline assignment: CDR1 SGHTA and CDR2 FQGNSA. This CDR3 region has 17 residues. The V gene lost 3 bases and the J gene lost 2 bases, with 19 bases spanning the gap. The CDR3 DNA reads TGTGCCAGCAGCTTGGGGGCCCTATCCTCAAGCAACTATGGCTACACCTTC. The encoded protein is CASSLGALSSSNYGYTF.

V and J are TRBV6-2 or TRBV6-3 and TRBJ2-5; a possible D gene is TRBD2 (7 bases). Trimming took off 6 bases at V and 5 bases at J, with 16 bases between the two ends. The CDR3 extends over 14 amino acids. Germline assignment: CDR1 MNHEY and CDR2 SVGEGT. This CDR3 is CASRGRGALETQYF. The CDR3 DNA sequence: TGTGCCAGCAGGGGTCGGGGGGCTCTGGAGACCCAGTACTTC.

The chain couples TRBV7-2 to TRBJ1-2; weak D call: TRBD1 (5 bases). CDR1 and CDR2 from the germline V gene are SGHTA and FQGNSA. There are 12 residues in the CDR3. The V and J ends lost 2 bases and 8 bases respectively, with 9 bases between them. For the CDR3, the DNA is TGTGCCAGCAGCTTATGGGGCGGCGGCTACACCTTC. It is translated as CASSLWGGGYTF.

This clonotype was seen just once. CDR3 bases: TGTGCCAGTACCTGGGACTGGAACACCGGGGAGCTGTTTTTT. Translated: CASTWDWNTGELFF. The chain is built from TRBV19 and TRBJ2-2; D is possibly TRBD2 (6 bases). V was clipped by 7 bases and J by 1 base, with 10 bases between them. Germline CDR1 LNHDA, CDR2 SQIVND (reference sequence). The CDR3 covers 14 residues.

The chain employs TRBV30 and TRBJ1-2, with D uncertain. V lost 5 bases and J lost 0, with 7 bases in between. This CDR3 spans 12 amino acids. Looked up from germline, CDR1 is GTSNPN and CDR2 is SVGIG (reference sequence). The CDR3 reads CAWDDTNYGYTF. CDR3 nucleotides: TGTGCCTGGGATGACACTAACTATGGCTACACCTTC.

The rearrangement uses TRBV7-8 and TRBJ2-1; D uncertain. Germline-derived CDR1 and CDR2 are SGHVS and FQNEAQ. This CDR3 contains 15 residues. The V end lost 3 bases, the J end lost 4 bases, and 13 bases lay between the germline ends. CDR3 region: CASSFGSYEYNEQFF. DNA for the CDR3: TGTGCCAGCAGCTTTGGGTCGTACGAATACAATGAGCAGTTCTTC.

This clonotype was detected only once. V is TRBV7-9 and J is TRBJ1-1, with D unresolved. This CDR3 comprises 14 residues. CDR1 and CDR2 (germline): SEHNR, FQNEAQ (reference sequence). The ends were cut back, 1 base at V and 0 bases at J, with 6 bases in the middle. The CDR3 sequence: CASSLEGLNTEAFF. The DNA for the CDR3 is TGTGCCAGCAGCTTAGAAGGCTTGAACACTGAAGCTTTCTTT.

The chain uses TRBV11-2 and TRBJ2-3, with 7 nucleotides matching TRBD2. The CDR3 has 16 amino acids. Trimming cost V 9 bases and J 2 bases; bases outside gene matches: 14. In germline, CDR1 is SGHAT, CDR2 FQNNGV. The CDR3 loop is CASRRGAGKLTDTQYF. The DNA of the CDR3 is TGTGCCAGTAGGCGGGGAGCGGGGAAGCTCACAGATACGCAGTATTTT. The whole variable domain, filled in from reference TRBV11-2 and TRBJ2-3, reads EAGVAQSPRYKIIEKRQSVAFWCNPISGHATLYWYQQILGQGPKLLIQFQNNGVVDDSQLPKDRFSAERLKGVDSTLKIQPAKLEDSAVYLCASRRGAGKLTDTQYFGPGTRLTVL.

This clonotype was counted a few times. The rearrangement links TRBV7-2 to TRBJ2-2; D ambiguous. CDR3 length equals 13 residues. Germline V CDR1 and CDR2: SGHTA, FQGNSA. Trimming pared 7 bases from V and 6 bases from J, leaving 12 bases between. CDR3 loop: CASTARFPGELFF. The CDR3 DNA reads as TGTGCCAGCACCGCGCGGTTTCCCGGGGAGCTGTTTTTT.

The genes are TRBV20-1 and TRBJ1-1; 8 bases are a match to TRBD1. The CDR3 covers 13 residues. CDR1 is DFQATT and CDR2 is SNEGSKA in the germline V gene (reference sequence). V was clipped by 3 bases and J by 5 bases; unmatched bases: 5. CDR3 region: CSASLQGVTEAFF. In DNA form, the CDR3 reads TGCAGTGCTAGCTTACAGGGGGTGACTGAAGCTTTCTTT.

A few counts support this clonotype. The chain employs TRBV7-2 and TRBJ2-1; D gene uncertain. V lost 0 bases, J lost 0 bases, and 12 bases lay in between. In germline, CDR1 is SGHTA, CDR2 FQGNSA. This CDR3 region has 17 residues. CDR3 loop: CASSLARPQSSYNEQFF. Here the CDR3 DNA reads TGTGCCAGCAGCTTAGCGCGGCCGCAGAGCTCCTACAATGAGCAGTTCTTC.

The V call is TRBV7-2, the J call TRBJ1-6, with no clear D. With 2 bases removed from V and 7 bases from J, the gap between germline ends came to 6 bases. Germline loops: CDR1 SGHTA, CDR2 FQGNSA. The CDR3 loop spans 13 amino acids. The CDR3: CASSLNSNSPLHF. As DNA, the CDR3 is TGTGCCAGCAGCTTAAACTCAAATTCACCCCTCCACTTT.

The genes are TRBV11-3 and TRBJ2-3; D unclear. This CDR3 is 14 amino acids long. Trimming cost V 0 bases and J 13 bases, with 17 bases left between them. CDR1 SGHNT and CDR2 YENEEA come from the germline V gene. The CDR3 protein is CASSLDSSIGSKYF. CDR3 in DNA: TGTGCCAGCAGCTTAGACTCTTCCATAGGATCGAAGTATTTT.

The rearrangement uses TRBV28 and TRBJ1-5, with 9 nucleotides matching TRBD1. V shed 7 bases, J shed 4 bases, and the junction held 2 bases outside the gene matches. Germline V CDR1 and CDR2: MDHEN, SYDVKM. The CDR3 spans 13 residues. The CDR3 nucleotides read TGTGCCAGCAAACAGGGGGCTAATCAGCCCCAGCATTTT. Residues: CASKQGANQPQHF.